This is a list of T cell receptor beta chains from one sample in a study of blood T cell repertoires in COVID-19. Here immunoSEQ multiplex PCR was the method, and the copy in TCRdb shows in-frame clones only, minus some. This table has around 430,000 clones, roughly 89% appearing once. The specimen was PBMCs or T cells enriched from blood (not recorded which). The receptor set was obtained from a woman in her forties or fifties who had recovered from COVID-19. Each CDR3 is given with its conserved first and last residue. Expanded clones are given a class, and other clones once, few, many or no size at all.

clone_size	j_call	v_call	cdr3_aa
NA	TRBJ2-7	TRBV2	CASSAQTGTYEQYF
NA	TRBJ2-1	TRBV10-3	CAITSAPHNEQFF
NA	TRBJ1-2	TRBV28	CASSPGRTDYGYTF
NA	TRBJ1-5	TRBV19	CASSMDRFQPQHF
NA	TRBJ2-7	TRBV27	CASSRSGTEFGQYF
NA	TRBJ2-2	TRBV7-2	CASSPSGGATGELFF
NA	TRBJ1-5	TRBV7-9	CASSLGSAGNQPQHF
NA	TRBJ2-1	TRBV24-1	CATRGQLGEQFF
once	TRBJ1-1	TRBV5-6	CASSQAGGYTEAFF
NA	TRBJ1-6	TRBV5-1	CASSVSFGIESPLHF
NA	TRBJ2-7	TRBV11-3	CASSLSSSPDEQYF
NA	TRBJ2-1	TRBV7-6	CASSSRVTGSVGNEQFF
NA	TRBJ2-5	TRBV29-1	CSVDGTGGLETQYF
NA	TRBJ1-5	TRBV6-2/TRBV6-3	CASSYSADSYQPQHF
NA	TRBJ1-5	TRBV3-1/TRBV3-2	CASSLYRQGPQPQHF
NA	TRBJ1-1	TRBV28	CASSPSLQVNTEAFF
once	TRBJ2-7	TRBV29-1	CSVAEPGQWTPYEQYF
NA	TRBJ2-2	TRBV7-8	CASSLGGTSKFAGELFF
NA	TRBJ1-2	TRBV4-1	CASSQFVEDYGYTF
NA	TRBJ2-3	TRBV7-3	CASSPPVTDTQYF
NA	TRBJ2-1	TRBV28	CASSLGGPRNEQFF
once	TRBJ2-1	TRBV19	CASSASRVAPTNEQFF